The 17 T cell receptor beta chains presented below share a single source sample, sequenced in a study of spatial heterogeneity in lung cancer. Time point here: sample taken at primary tumor resection. A single record per CDR3 protein comes from TCRdb applying MiXCR to the 5' RACE reads. This table has roughly 18,000 distinct CDR3 sequences, 5.8% appearing once. Overall study findings and caveats: Counts of expanded alpha and beta TCRs within tumors tracked the tumor nonsynonymous mutation count.

Their antigens are not known. The sample was lung tumor tissue, taken at surgery. These receptors all come from a female donor with early-stage non-small cell lung cancer.

This clonotype occurred a few times. This beta chain lies outside the target of a library built for alpha chains; its clone size means little. V is TRBV6-2 or TRBV6-3 and J is TRBJ2-1, with 7 nucleotides matching TRBD2. The ends lost 7 bases at V and 7 bases at J; junction bases unmatched: 10. The CDR3 has 14 residues. Germline values: CDR1 MNHEY, CDR2 SVGEGT. In DNA, the CDR3 is TGTGCCAGCACCGGGACTACTCTGGGGAATGAGCAGTTCTTC. It codes for CASTGTTLGNEQFF.

A remark on this clonotype: Since the library was made to target alpha chains, this beta chain is a stray read and its abundance is not meaningful. This chain uses TRBV7-3 with TRBJ2-7; 11 nucleotides line up with TRBD1. The CDR3 has 14 residues. After removal of 5 bases from V and 5 bases from J, the junction contained 5 bases not matched to a gene. Per germline, CDR1 SGHTA and CDR2 FQGTGA. The CDR3 reads CASSLGQGADEQYF. The CDR3, as DNA: TGTGCCAGCAGCCTCGGACAGGGGGCGGACGAGCAGTACTTC.

This clonotype was counted many times. Little can be read into the size of this beta chain, an off-target read in a library designed for alpha chains. The chain recombines TRBV20-1 with TRBJ1-1, with a possible D match to TRBD1 (6 bases). Per the germline V gene, CDR1 is DFQATT and CDR2 is SNEGSKA (reference sequence). This CDR3 spans 13 amino acids. Trimming shortened V by 4 bases and J by 4 bases, and 13 bases separated the two germline ends. This CDR3 is CSANGGPSTEAFF. CDR3 sequence (DNA): TGCAGTGCTAATGGGGGGCCTAGCACTGAAGCTTTCTTT.

This clonotype was seen more than once but under ten times. This beta chain is a stray sequence in a library constructed for alpha chains; its clone size is not meaningful. The V gene is TRBV7-9, the J gene TRBJ1-1, with D possibly being TRBD1 (5 bases). Germline V gene lookup returns CDR1 SEHNR and CDR2 FQNEAQ (reference sequence). The CDR3 length is 13 residues. V gave up 7 bases and J gave up 1 base, with 10 bases separating them. CDR3 coding DNA: TGTGCCAGCAAATTTACAGGGAACACTGAAGCTTTCTTT. This sequence encodes CASKFTGNTEAFF.

A remark on this clonotype: A library made for alpha chains picked up this beta chain off target, so its size means little. The chain carries TRBV7-3 and TRBJ2-7, with TRBD2 matching 10 bases. The V gene end was trimmed by 5 bases and the J gene end by 6 bases; junction bases not matched to a gene: 7. Germline-derived CDR1 and CDR2 are SGHTA and FQGTGA. The CDR3 consists of 14 residues. The CDR3 loop reads CASSPTAGGAEQYF. Written as DNA, the CDR3 is TGTGCCAGCAGCCCTACAGCGGGAGGGGCCGAGCAGTACTTC.

This clonotype was recorded many times. This beta chain represents an off-target read in a library built for alpha chains; its size is of limited meaning. The J gene is TRBJ2-1, the V gene TRBV11-2; 16 bases line up with TRBD2. The length of the CDR3 is 17 residues. V gave up 6 bases and J gave up 7 bases; unmatched junction bases: 9. Germline-derived CDR1 and CDR2 are SGHAT and FQNNGV. CDR3 region: CASSPGLAGGPGNEQFF. In nucleotides, the CDR3 is TGTGCCAGCAGTCCGGGACTAGCGGGAGGGCCGGGGAATGAGCAGTTCTTC.

At least ten counts were recorded for this clonotype. Being off target in a library aimed at alpha chains, this beta chain has a size of little meaning. The chain is built from TRBV20-1 and TRBJ1-5; TRBD1 matches at 9 bases. CDR1 and CDR2 (germline): DFQATT, SNEGSKA (reference sequence). The CDR3 sequence is 16 residues long. The V gene end was trimmed by 0 bases and the J gene end by 5 bases; junction bases not matched to a gene: 8. This chain's CDR3 is CSARDIGTGSYQPQHF. DNA for the CDR3: TGCAGTGCTAGAGATATCGGGACAGGGTCCTATCAGCCCCAGCATTTT.

To note about this clonotype: Since it is a stray read in a library aimed at alpha chains, this beta chain has a size that is not meaningful. V usage is TRBV12-3 or TRBV12-4 and J usage is TRBJ2-4, with a weak D call TRBD2 (5 bases). Trimming removed 3 bases at V and 0 bases at J, with 6 bases between. The CDR3 loop spans 14 amino acids. The CDR3 region is CASSLRVAKNIQYF. The CDR3 DNA sequence: TGTGCCAGCAGTTTGAGGGTAGCCAAAAACATTCAGTACTTC.

This clonotype was counted ten times or more. The library was prepared for alpha chains; this beta chain is a stray read, so its frequency means little. This sequence joins TRBV10-1 and TRBJ2-1; 10 bases align to TRBD2. The CDR3 length is 18 residues. The junction had 16 bases not matched to a gene; V was cut back by 5 bases and J by 6 bases. Germline lookup yields CDR1 WNHNN and CDR2 SYGVQD (reference sequence). CDR3 nucleotides: TGCGCCAGCAGTTTTGGAACGTTCCCGGGACTAGCGATCAATGAGCAGTTCTTC. This encodes CASSFGTFPGLAINEQFF.

By share, this clonotype counts as medium-sized. This beta chain lies outside the target of a library built for alpha chains; its clone size means little. V is TRBV5-1 and J is TRBJ2-7; 13 bases line up with TRBD2. The CDR3 runs to 15 residues. After removal of 4 bases from V and 9 bases from J, the junction contained 10 bases not matched to a gene. The germline V gene has CDR1 SGHRS and CDR2 YFSETQ. CDR3 coding DNA: TGCGCCAGCAGCCTCCGGACTAGCGGGAGTAGGGGGCAGTACTTC. Residues: CASSLRTSGSRGQYF.

As for this clonotype: A much larger clone differs from this one at a single base, so this may be a read error. The library was designed around alpha chains, so this beta chain is a stray read whose abundance carries little weight. The chain combines TRBV5-1 with TRBJ2-7, with 8 positions matching TRBD1. This CDR3 has 15 amino acids. Germline-derived CDR1 and CDR2 are SGHRS and YFSETQ. CDR3 sequence: CASSLEGQEYYEHYF. CDR3 sequence (DNA): TGCGCCAGCAGCTTGGAGGGACAGGAGTACTACGAGCACTACTTC.

On this clonotype itself: Little can be read into the size of this beta chain, an off-target read in a library designed for alpha chains. The genes are TRBV23-1 and TRBJ2-1; either TRBD1 or TRBD2 may supply D (5 bases each). TRBV23-1 is marked as an open reading frame, function uncertain. Trimming stripped 2 bases from V and 9 bases from J, with 17 bases between. The CDR3 consists of 15 residues. CDR3 amino acids: CASSQGTAVWGEQFF. For the CDR3, the DNA is TGCGCCAGCAGTCAAGGGACCGCCGTTTGGGGTGAGCAGTTCTTC.

Concerning this clonotype itself: This beta chain represents an off-target read in a library built for alpha chains; its size is of limited meaning. The chain carries TRBV7-3 and TRBJ2-5; D is possibly TRBD2 (6 bases). Germline-derived CDR1 and CDR2 are SGHTA and FQGTGA. This CDR3 has 13 amino acids. V was cut by 5 bases and J by 5 bases, with 12 bases left in between. The chain's CDR3 is CASSPGTRETQYF. For the CDR3, the DNA is TGTGCCAGCAGCCCTGGGACTCGGGAGACCCAGTACTTC.

The table lists this clonotype with many counts. Because the library targeted alpha chains, this beta chain is an off-target read whose size means little. The rearrangement joins TRBV5-1 to TRBJ2-7, with 7 nucleotides matching TRBD2. The CDR3 consists of 15 residues. The ends lost 4 bases at V and 1 base at J; junction bases unmatched: 8. The germline CDR1 and CDR2 sequences are SGHRS and YFSETQ. CDR3 nucleotide sequence: TGCGCCAGCAGCCCGCGGGCGGGAGTTTCCTACGAGCAGTACTTC. Translated, it gives CASSPRAGVSYEQYF.

This clonotype has a count of ten or more. Since the library was made to target alpha chains, this beta chain is a stray read and its abundance is not meaningful. This chain connects TRBV18 to TRBJ2-5; 7 bases are shared with TRBD1. The J segment lost 5 bases and the V segment lost 6 bases, leaving 9 bases of the junction unmatched. The CDR3 is 14 residues long. Germline-derived CDR1 and CDR2 are KGHSH and LQKENI. CDR3 region: CASSAQQGMETQYF. In DNA, the CDR3 is TGTGCCAGCTCGGCGCAACAGGGGATGGAGACCCAGTACTTC.

This clonotype was picked up many times. This beta chain came through as a stray read in a library set up for alpha chains, and its size says little. The V gene is TRBV6-6, the J gene TRBJ2-5, with 11 bases matching TRBD1. CDR1 is MNHNY, CDR2 SVGAGI, per germline (reference sequence). The CDR3 extends over 15 amino acids. V trimming: 5 bases; J trimming: 4 bases; junction bases outside the gene matches: 6. The CDR3 sequence is CASSMDRGPGETQYF. The CDR3, as DNA: TGTGCCAGCAGTATGGACAGGGGGCCAGGAGAGACCCAGTACTTC.

This clonotype has more than one count but fewer than ten. This beta chain slipped into a library made for alpha chains as a stray read, so its size is not meaningful. The V call is TRBV6-2 or TRBV6-3, the J call TRBJ2-7; 10 nucleotides line up with TRBD2. Per the germline V gene, CDR1 is MNHEY and CDR2 is SVGEGT. This CDR3 is built from 15 residues. With 6 bases clipped from V and 4 bases from J, the junction kept 9 bases outside the gene matches. For the CDR3, the DNA is TGTGCCAGCAGGTCAGGACTAGCGGTTCTGTACGAGCAGTACTTC. Translated, it gives CASRSGLAVLYEQYF.